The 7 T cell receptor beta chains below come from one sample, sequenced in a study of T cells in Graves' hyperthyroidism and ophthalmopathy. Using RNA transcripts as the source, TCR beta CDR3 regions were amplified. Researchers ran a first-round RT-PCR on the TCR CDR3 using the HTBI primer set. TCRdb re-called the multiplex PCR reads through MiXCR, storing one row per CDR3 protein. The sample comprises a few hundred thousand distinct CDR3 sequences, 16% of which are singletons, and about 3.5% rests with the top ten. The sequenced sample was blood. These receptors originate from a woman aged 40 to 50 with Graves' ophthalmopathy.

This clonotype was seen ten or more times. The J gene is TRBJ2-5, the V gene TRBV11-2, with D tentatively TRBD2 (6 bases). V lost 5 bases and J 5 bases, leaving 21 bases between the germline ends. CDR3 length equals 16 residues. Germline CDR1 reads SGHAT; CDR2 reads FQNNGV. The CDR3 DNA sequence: TGTGCCAGCAGCCCCTCCCCCCCAGCGGGCAGGGAGACCCAGTACTTC. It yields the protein CASSPSPPAGRETQYF.

This chain's CDR3 is CASSSGRGLQGEKLFF. The CDR3 region has the DNA TGTGCCAGCAGCTCAGGACGGGGACTACAGGGTGAAAAACTGTTTTTT. The genes are TRBV7-8 and TRBJ1-4; possibly TRBD1 for D (6 bases). The CDR3 is 16 residues long. The V and J ends lost 4 bases and 7 bases respectively, with 19 bases between them. Per germline, CDR1 SGHVS and CDR2 FQNEAQ.

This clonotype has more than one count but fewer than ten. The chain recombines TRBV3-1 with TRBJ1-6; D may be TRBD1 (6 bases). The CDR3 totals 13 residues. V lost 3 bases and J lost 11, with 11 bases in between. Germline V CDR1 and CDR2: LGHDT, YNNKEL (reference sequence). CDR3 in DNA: TGTGCCAGCAGCCAGGGACAAGGCCCACCCCTCCACTTT. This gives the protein CASSQGQGPPLHF.

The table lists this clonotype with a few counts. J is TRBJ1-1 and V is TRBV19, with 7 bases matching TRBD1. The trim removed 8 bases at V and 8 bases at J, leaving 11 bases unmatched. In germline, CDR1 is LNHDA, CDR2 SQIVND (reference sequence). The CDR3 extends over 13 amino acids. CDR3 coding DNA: TGTGCCAGTCACCTTGGGACAGTTGAAGAAGCTTTCTTT. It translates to CASHLGTVEEAFF.

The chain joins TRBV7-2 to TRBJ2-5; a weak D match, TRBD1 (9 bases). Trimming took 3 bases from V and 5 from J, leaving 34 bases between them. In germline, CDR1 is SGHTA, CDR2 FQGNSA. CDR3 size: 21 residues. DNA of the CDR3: TGTGCCAGCAGCTTCCAGCCGGGAGGGGGAGGTTATTACAGGGGGCCGGAGACCCAGTACTTC. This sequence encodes CASSFQPGGGGYYRGPETQYF.

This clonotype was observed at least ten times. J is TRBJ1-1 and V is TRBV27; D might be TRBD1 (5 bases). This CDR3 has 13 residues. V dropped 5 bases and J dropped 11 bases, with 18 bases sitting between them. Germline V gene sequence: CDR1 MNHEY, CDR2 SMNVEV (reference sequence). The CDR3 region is CASSPRSGGRAFF. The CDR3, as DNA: TGTGCCAGCAGTCCCAGGTCGGGGGGTCGGGCTTTCTTT.

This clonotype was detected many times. The CDR3 protein is CASSLDVELFF. Here the CDR3 DNA reads TGTGCCAGCAGCTTAGACGTAGAACTGTTTTTT. The chain carries TRBV7-9 and TRBJ1-4; D is undetermined. Germline-derived CDR1 and CDR2 are SEHNR and FQNEAQ (reference sequence). This CDR3 spans 11 amino acids. With 1 base removed from V and 12 bases from J, the gap between germline ends came to 6 bases.